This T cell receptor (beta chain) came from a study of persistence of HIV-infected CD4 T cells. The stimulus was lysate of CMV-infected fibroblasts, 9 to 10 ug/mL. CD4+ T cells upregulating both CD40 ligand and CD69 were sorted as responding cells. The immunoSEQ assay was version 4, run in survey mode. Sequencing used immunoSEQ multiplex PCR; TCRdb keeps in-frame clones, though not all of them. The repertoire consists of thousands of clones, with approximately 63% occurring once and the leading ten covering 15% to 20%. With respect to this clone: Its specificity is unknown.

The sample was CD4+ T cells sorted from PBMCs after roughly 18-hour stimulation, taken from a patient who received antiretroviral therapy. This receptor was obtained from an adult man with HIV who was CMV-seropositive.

For the CDR3, the DNA is TGCAGTGCTAGTACTAGCGGGAGGCTTCCCTACGAGCAGTACTTC. Amino acid sequence: CSASTSGRLPYEQYF. This chain connects TRBV20-1 to TRBJ2-7, with 12 bases aligning to TRBD2. Germline V gives CDR1 DFQATT, CDR2 SNEGSKA (reference sequence). The ends lost 3 bases at V and 2 bases at J; junction bases unmatched: 5. The CDR3 spans 15 residues.